This T cell receptor beta chain is from a study of cytomegalovirus exposure and HLA in healthy donors. Researchers ran the PCR with 60 Vbeta and 13 Jbeta primers. Sequencing was performed with immunoSEQ multiplex PCR; in TCRdb, only in-frame clones are kept and a portion is missing. Altogether about 140,000 clones are present, around 72% being singletons, with the ten largest covering 13% to 15%. Study observations and caveats: Accurate prediction of most subjects' HLA-A and HLA-B alleles from TCR beta sequences was reported. The authors later found TCR association rates varying by HLA locus, with DRB1 most and HLA-C fewest.

The CDR3 consists of 14 residues. Germline V gene lookup returns CDR1 PRHDT and CDR2 FYEKMQ (reference sequence). J lost 4 bases, V lost 5 bases, and 5 bases had no gene match. Details on this clone: Its antigen remains unidentified.

Sequenced sample: PBMCs. The gene calls are TRBV13 and TRBJ1-1, with 9 bases lining up with TRBD1. This clonotype was sampled from a human donor in good health. This CDR3 reads CASSGGTGITEAFF. In DNA form, the CDR3 reads TGTGCCAGCAGCGGGGGGACAGGGATCACTGAAGCTTTCTTT.